The 8 T cell receptor beta chains below were found in one sample sequenced in a study of T cell clones after liver transplantation (dated by TCRdb to about 2019). The time point label on this specimen signifies: pre-transplant. The library was prepared using the immunoSEQ multiplex PCR assay. In its TCRdb copy, this immuneACCESS table keeps in-frame sequences only and misses some clones. Where compared with another copy, unresolved V genes explain less than half of these, and the others have no known cause. In this sample the table shows roughly 73,000 clones, about 80% of which occur a single time. The ten largest clones take up approximately 0.55% of the sample. The sample was CD4+ T cells from blood, taken before liver transplant. These receptors all stem from a human donor who received a liver transplant.

This sequence joins TRBV5-1 and TRBJ2-6; no clear D gene. Germline CDR1 is SGHRS and CDR2 is YFSETQ. V was shortened by 0 bases and J by 4 bases, with 11 bases between the two germline ends. CDR3 size: 16 residues. CDR3 protein: CASSLGAASGANVLTF. CDR3 in DNA: TGCGCCAGCAGCTTGGGGGCCGCGTCAGGGGCCAACGTCCTGACTTTC.

This clone was seen just once. V usage is TRBV5-1 and J usage is TRBJ1-1, with D perhaps TRBD1 (5 bases). Germline values: CDR1 SGHRS, CDR2 YFSETQ. V lost 2 bases and J lost 2, with 13 bases in between. The CDR3 contains 15 residues. The CDR3 loop is CASSFETGLNTEAFF. CDR3 sequence (DNA): TGCGCCAGCAGCTTTGAAACGGGGCTTAACACTGAAGCTTTCTTT.

The V and J genes are TRBV6-4 and TRBJ1-2; 7 positions match TRBD1. CDR1 is MRHNA and CDR2 is SNTAGT in the germline V gene. After removal of 2 bases from V and 6 bases from J, the junction contained 9 bases not matched to a gene. The CDR3 has 15 amino acids. CDR3 in amino acids: CASSDSGTEKDGYTF. DNA of the CDR3: TGTGCCAGCAGTGACAGTGGGACAGAGAAAGATGGCTACACCTTC.

V is TRBV7-2 and J is TRBJ1-5, with D perhaps matching TRBD1 (5 bases). CDR3 size: 14 residues. Germline V gene data show CDR1 as SGHTA and CDR2 as FQGNSA. V gave up 5 bases and J gave up 7 bases, with 15 bases separating them. CDR3 sequence reads: CASSPTGRDQPQHF. The CDR3 nucleotides read TGTGCCAGCAGCCCCACGGGGAGGGACCAGCCCCAGCATTTT. Filled out from reference TRBV7-2 and TRBJ1-5, the complete variable domain reads GAGVSQSPSNKVTEKGKDVELRCDPISGHTALYWYRQSLGQGLEFLIYFQGNSAPDKSGLPSDRFSAERTGGSVSTLTIQRTQQEDSAVYLCASSPTGRDQPQHFGDGTRLSIL.

The chain links TRBV11-2 to TRBJ2-1, with 7 nucleotides matching TRBD2. J lost 4 bases, V lost 5 bases, and 14 bases had no gene match. Germline values: CDR1 SGHAT, CDR2 FQNNGV. The CDR3 has 17 residues. The CDR3 loop is CASSPGGSRTRYNEQFF. As DNA, the CDR3 is TGTGCCAGCAGCCCGGGGGGAAGTAGGACTAGATACAATGAGCAGTTCTTC.

CDR3 sequence reads: CASSFGGALQDTGELFF. The CDR3 DNA reads TGTGCCAGCAGTTTTGGAGGCGCCCTACAGGACACCGGGGAGCTGTTTTTT. The chain carries TRBV27 and TRBJ2-2, with D perhaps given as TRBD1 or TRBD2 (5 bases each). Germline CDR1 reads MNHEY; CDR2 reads SMNVEV (reference sequence). This CDR3 is 17 amino acids long. Trimming cost V 3 bases and J 3 bases, with 17 bases left between them.

The chain recombines TRBV5-1 with TRBJ1-1, with D possibly being TRBD1 (6 bases). The V end lost 4 bases, the J end lost 1 base, and 17 bases lay between the germline ends. From germline, CDR1 is SGHRS and CDR2 YFSETQ. The length of the CDR3 is 16 residues. CDR3 sequence: CASSVGHIGQNTEAFF. The CDR3 nucleotides read TGCGCCAGCAGCGTGGGACACATTGGTCAGAACACTGAAGCTTTCTTT.

The CDR3 DNA reads as TGTGCCAGCGGCGACTATTCGCGGGATTTAGATACGCAGTATTTT. This translates into CASGDYSRDLDTQYF. This chain joins TRBV28 and TRBJ2-3; possible D gene TRBD2, 6 bases. Trimming removed 8 bases at V and 5 bases at J, with 20 bases between. Germline values: CDR1 MDHEN, CDR2 SYDVKM. The CDR3 runs 15 residues.